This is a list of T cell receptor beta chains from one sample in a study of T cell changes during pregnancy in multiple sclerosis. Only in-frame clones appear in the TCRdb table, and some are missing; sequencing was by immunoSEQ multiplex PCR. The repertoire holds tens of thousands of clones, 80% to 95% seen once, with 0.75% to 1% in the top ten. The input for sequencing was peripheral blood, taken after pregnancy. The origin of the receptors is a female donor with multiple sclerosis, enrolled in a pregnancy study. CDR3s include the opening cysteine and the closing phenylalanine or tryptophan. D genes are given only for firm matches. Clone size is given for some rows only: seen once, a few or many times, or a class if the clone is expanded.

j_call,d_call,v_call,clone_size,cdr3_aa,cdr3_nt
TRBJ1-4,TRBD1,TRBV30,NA,CAWSTGQGGNEKLFF,TGTGCCTGGAGTACGGGACAGGGAGGGAATGAAAAACTGTTTTTT
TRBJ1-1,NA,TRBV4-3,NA,CASSLRAGRENTEAFF,TGCGCCAGCAGCCTTAGGGCTGGGAGGGAGAACACTGAAGCTTTCTTT
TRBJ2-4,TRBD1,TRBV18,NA,CASSPDRTKNIQYF,TGTGCCAGCTCACCGGACAGGACCAAAAACATTCAGTACTTC
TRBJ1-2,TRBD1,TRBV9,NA,CASSVGTGDGYTF,TGTGCCAGCAGCGTAGGGACAGGGGATGGCTACACCTTC
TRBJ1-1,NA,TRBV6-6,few,CASRGTANTEAFF,TGTGCCAGCAGGGGCACCGCGAACACTGAAGCTTTCTTT
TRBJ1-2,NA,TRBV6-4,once,CASSDSYGGTGTYYGYTF,TGTGCCAGCAGTGACTCTTATGGGGGCACGGGAACCTACTATGGCTACACCTTC
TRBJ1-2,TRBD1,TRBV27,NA,CASRGTGEYGYTF,TGTGCCAGCAGAGGGACAGGGGAATATGGCTACACCTTC
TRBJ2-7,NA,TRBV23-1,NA,CASSQPPRQRYYYEQYF,TGCGCCAGCAGTCAGCCCCCCCGACAGAGGTACTACTACGAGCAGTACTTC
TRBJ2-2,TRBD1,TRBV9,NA,CASTMGQYTGELFF,TGTGCCAGCACCATGGGACAGTACACCGGGGAGCTGTTTTTT
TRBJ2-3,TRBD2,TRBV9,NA,CASSPRGPGGRIDTQYF,TGTGCCAGCAGCCCCCGGGGGCCGGGGGGGCGTATAGATACGCAGTATTTT
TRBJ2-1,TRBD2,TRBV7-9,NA,CASSLGLAGRLYNEQFF,TGTGCCAGCAGCTTAGGGCTAGCGGGTAGACTCTACAATGAGCAGTTCTTC
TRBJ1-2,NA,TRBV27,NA,CASSVRDGYVGGYGYTF,TGTGCCAGCAGTGTCAGGGACGGATATGTCGGGGGCTATGGCTACACCTTC
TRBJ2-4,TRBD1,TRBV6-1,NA,CASSERTGLDIQYF,TGTGCCAGCAGTGAAAGGACAGGGTTGGACATTCAGTACTTC
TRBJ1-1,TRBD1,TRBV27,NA,CASSLYGTGMGTEAFF,TGTGCCAGCAGTCTCTACGGGACAGGGATGGGCACTGAAGCTTTCTTT
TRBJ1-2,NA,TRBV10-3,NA,CAISEGGGEVVSYTF,TGTGCCATCAGTGAAGGCGGAGGGGAGGTCGTCAGCTACACCTTC
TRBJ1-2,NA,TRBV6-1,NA,CASRVNWAYRGYTF,TGTGCCAGCAGGGTTAACTGGGCTTATCGTGGCTACACCTTC
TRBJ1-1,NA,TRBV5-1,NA,CASSLVSDTEAFF,TGCGCCAGCAGCTTGGTGAGTGACACTGAAGCTTTCTTT
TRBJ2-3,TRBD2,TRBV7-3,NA,CASSHLAGDPDTQYF,TGTGCCAGCAGCCACCTAGCGGGAGACCCGGATACGCAGTATTTT
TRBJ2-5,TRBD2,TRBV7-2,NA,CASRLAGVETQYF,TGTGCCAGCAGGCTAGCGGGGGTAGAGACCCAGTACTTC
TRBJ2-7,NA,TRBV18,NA,CASSPLDFYEQYF,TGTGCCAGCTCACCACTGGACTTCTACGAGCAGTACTTC
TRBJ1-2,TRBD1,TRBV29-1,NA,CSGGDRYRDGYTF,TGCAGCGGGGGGGACAGGTACCGGGATGGCTACACCTTC
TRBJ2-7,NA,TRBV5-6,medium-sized,CASSFGVSYEQYF,TGTGCCAGCAGCTTTGGAGTTTCCTACGAGCAGTACTTC
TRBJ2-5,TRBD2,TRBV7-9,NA,CASRGIGGAWETQYF,TGTGCCAGCAGGGGTATCGGGGGGGCCTGGGAGACCCAGTACTTC
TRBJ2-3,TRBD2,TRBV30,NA,CACLRRGGSTDTQYF,TGTGCCTGTTTGAGGCGGGGGGGCAGCACAGATACGCAGTATTTT
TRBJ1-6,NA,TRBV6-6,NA,CASSLSDNSPLHF,TGTGCCAGCAGTTTGTCGGATAATTCACCCCTCCACTTT
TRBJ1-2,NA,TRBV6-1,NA,CASSDHRVVGYTF,TGTGCCAGCAGTGATCACAGGGTGGTCGGCTACACCTTC
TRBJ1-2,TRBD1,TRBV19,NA,CASSIFGTGVDYGYTF,TGTGCCAGTAGTATTTTTGGGACAGGGGTGGACTATGGCTACACCTTC
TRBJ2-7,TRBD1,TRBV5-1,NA,CASSLEGTGGYEQYF,TGCGCCAGCAGCTTGGAAGGGACAGGGGGGTACGAGCAGTACTTC
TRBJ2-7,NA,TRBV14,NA,CASSERATGEQYF,TGTGCCAGCAGCGAGCGGGCAACGGGGGAGCAGTACTTC
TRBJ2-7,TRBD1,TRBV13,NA,CASSAGGTSYEQYF,TGTGCCAGCAGCGCAGGGGGAACCTCCTACGAGCAGTACTTC
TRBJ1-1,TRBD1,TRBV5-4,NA,CASSPGTGPSEAFF,TGTGCCAGCAGCCCTGGGACAGGGCCAAGTGAAGCTTTCTTT
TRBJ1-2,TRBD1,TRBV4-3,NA,CASSQETTGTGYGYTF,TGCGCCAGCAGCCAAGAAACGACAGGGACGGGCTATGGCTACACCTTC
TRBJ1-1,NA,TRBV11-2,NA,CASSLAGGTEAFF,TGTGCCAGCAGCTTAGCAGGAGGGACTGAAGCTTTCTTT
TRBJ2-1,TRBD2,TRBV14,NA,CASSRLAEYNEQFF,TGTGCCAGCAGCCGACTAGCGGAATACAATGAGCAGTTCTTC
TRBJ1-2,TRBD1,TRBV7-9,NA,CASRRGQGDYGYTF,TGTGCCAGCAGACGAGGACAGGGTGACTATGGCTACACCTTC
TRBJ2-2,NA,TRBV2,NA,CATSSAANTGELFF,TGTGCCACCTCAAGCGCTGCGAACACCGGGGAGCTGTTTTTT
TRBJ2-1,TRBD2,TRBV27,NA,CASSLRSSGGNNEQFF,TGTGCCAGCAGTTTACGTTCTAGCGGGGGTAACAATGAGCAGTTCTTC
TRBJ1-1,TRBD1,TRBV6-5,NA,CASSRDREAFF,TGTGCCAGCAGTCGGGACAGAGAAGCTTTCTTT
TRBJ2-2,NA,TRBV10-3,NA,CAIRAGGRGSGELFF,TGTGCCATCAGGGCGGGCGGCAGGGGTTCCGGGGAGCTGTTTTTT
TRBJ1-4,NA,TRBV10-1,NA,CAGTLNEKLFF,TGCGCCGGGACACTTAATGAAAAACTGTTTTTT
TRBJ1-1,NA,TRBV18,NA,CASSPNRDTEAFF,TGTGCCAGCTCCCCTAACAGGGACACTGAAGCTTTCTTT
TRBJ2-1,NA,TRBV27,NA,CASSSPGQQFF,TGTGCCAGCAGTTCACCGGGACAACAGTTCTTC
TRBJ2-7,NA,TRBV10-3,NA,CAISTTGAVSEQYF,TGTGCCATCAGTACAACTGGGGCAGTGAGCGAGCAGTACTTC
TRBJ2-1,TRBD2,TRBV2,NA,CARAGNMLDEQFF,TGTGCCAGAGCGGGAAACATGCTGGATGAGCAGTTCTTC
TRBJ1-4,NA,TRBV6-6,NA,CASSYSILTSGEKLFF,TGTGCCAGCAGTTACTCGATCCTCACCTCGGGTGAAAAACTGTTTTTT